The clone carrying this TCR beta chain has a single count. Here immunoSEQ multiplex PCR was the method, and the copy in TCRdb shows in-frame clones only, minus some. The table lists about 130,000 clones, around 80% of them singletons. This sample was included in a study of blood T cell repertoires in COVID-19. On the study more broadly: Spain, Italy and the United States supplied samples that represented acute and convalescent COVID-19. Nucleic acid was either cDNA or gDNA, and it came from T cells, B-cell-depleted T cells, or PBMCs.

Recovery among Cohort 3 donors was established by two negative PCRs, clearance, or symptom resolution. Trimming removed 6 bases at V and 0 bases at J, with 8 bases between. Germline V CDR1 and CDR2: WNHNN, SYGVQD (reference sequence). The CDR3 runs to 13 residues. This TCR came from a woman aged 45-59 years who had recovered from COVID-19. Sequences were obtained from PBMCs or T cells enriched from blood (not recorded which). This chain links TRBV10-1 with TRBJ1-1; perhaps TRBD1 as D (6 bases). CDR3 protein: CASSGQMNTEAFF. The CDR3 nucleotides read TGCGCCAGCAGCGGACAGATGAACACTGAAGCTTTCTTT.